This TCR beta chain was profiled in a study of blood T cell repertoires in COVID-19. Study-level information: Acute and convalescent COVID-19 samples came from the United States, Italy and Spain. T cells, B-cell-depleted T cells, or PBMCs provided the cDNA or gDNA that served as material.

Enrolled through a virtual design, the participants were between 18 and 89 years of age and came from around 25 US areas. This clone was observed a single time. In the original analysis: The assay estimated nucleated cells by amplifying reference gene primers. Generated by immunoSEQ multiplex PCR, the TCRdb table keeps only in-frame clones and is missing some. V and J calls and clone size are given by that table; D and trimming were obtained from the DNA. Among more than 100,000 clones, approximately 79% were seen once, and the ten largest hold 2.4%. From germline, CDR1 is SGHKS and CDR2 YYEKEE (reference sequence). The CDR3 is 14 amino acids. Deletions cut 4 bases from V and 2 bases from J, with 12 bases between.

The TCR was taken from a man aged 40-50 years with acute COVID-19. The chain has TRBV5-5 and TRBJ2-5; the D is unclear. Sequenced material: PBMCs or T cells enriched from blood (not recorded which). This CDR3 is CASSPRSQQETQYF. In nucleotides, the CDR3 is TGTGCCAGCAGCCCTCGGTCTCAACAAGAGACCCAGTACTTC.